This T cell receptor beta chain came from a study of blood T cell repertoires in COVID-19 (dated by TCRdb to the early 2020s). About the full investigation: The collaborator samples originated in the United States, Italy and Spain and spanned the acute and convalescent phases of COVID-19. The repertoires were released in a freely available public database meant as a resource for research on the immune response to SARS-CoV-2. The dataset comprised deeply sampled blood TCRbeta repertoires from subjects exposed to, actively infected with, or recovered from COVID-19. The samples were drawn from two sources: the first 160 participants of the ongoing ImmuneRACE study, and 1,254 subjects contributed by 6 global collaborators. Where available, HLA class I and class II types were obtained from metadata supplied by the sample provider rather than from assay-based typing. The material from the prospective study consisted of cDNA or gDNA derived from T cells, B-cell-depleted T cells, or PBMCs. Sample metadata almost always included a de-identified subject ID, COVID-19 status, age in years and sex. Study-wide conclusions, independent of this receptor: Clinical and demographic metadata were provided uncurated, with the amount varying by source and participant.

The collaborating institutions used their own protocols to collect whole blood in K2EDTA tubes. For TCRbeta analysis, collaborator samples were shipped as frozen whole blood, as isolated PBMCs, or as DNA extracted from either sample type. The immunoSEQ Assay, a bias-controlled multiplex PCR, was used to amplify TCRbeta CDR3 regions from genomic DNA. The authors' analysis ran thus. Nucleated cell counts per sample were estimated from amplification of reference gene primers within the assay. Sequence reads were collapsed and filtered to measure the absolute abundance of every unique TCRbeta CDR3 rearrangement. For each sample, productive Simpson clonality was calculated as the square root of Simpson's diversity index over productive rearrangements. TCRdb limited this immuneACCESS table to in-frame rearrangements with V and J called. A share of clones is missing; checked studies link under half to unresolved V genes, and the rest is unexplained. The V and J calls and clone size are taken from that table; D and trimming were inferred from the DNA. The sample table records about 110,000 clones; about three quarters of these occur just once. Of the sample, less than 6.5% is held by the ten largest clones.

Including the terminal cysteine and phenylalanine, the CDR3 comprises 14 residues. Of all the DNA, just the CDR3 is kept, 42 bases in frame from base 1. V and J lose 5 bases and 4 bases, and a span of 15 bases separates them. Reading the germline V gene gives CDR1 SGHAT and CDR2 FQNNGV. Notes on this clone: Which antigen it targets is not known. No qualities accompany the bases; no much larger clone lies one base away.

This TCR was sampled from an older man with acute or convalescent COVID-19. The V gene is TRBV11-2 and the J gene is TRBJ2-7; the D segment could be TRBD2, given 5 matching bases. The sample taken for sequencing was peripheral blood. The DNA is TGTGCCAGCAGCCCCCCGCGGGCGGGTTACGAGCAGTACTTC. Translated, it gives CASSPPRAGYEQYF.